These 30 T cell receptor beta chains were all obtained from the same sample, sequenced in a study of early T cells in non-severe SARS-CoV-2 infection. TCRdb fed the 5' RACE reads into MiXCR, producing one record per CDR3 protein. Counted here are around 70,000 distinct CDR3 sequences, more than 8.5% occurring once; the ten biggest clones make up around 15%. Sequenced here: whole blood, sampled at baseline. These receptors originate from an adult who was a healthcare worker with PCR-confirmed SARS-CoV-2 infection or an uninfected control (not recorded which).

The rearrangement links TRBV27 to TRBJ2-7, with 10 bases lining up with TRBD1. Germline CDR1 is MNHEY and CDR2 is SMNVEV (reference sequence). This CDR3 comprises 17 residues. Trimming removed 1 base from V and 6 bases from J; junction bases left unmatched: 12. The CDR3 nucleotides are TGTGCCAGCAGTTTATTCCCCCCCGACAGGGGGCTAGCCGAGCAGTACTTC. It translates to CASSLFPPDRGLAEQYF.

This clonotype was seen only a few times. This chain links TRBV19 with TRBJ2-3; TRBD2 aligns across 14 bases. The CDR3 totals 16 residues. V lost 6 bases to trimming and J lost 2 bases; unmatched junction nucleotides: 4. Germline assignment: CDR1 LNHDA and CDR2 SQIVND (reference sequence). In DNA, the CDR3 is TGTGCCAGTAGCAGACTAGCGGGAGGGATCACAGATACGCAGTATTTT. Amino acids: CASSRLAGGITDTQYF.

This clonotype appeared a few times. The chain carries TRBV28 and TRBJ1-2, with a possible D match to TRBD1 (5 bases). This CDR3 has 15 residues. V shed 5 bases and J shed 5 bases, with 18 bases lying between them. CDR1 and CDR2 (germline): MDHEN, SYDVKM. CDR3 sequence: CASSPQGRPDYGYTF. CDR3 nucleotides: TGTGCCAGCAGTCCCCAGGGACGACCTGATTATGGCTACACCTTC.

This clonotype was recorded many times. The chain recombines TRBV7-2 with TRBJ2-1; 11 bases are shared with TRBD2. The junction had 13 bases not matched to a gene; V was cut back by 2 bases and J by 10 bases. Germline CDR1 reads SGHTA; CDR2 reads FQGNSA. This CDR3 comprises 17 residues. CDR3 region: CASSLTGSHSGRGEQFF. CDR3 sequence (DNA): TGTGCCAGCAGCTTAACCGGATCTCATAGCGGGAGGGGAGAGCAGTTCTTC.

The rearrangement links TRBV20-1 to TRBJ1-5; 7 bases match TRBD1. Germline V gives CDR1 DFQATT, CDR2 SNEGSKA (reference sequence). Germline trimming cut 6 bases from V and 5 bases from J; bases unmatched to any gene: 10. The CDR3 extends over 14 amino acids. DNA for the CDR3: TGCAGTGCCACTCCTGCACAGGGGTATCAGCCCCAGCATTTT. Protein product: CSATPAQGYQPQHF.

This clonotype has a count of ten or more. V gene TRBV2 combines with J gene TRBJ2-7, with 9 bases identical to TRBD1. Germline trimming cut 8 bases from V and 5 bases from J; bases unmatched to any gene: 7. The CDR3 is 13 residues long. Germline V gene lookup returns CDR1 SNHLY and CDR2 FYNNEI. The CDR3 DNA sequence: TGTGCCAGCCAGAAAGACAGGGGGGACGAGCAGTACTTC. It codes for CASQKDRGDEQYF.

The V and J genes are TRBV7-3 and TRBJ2-3, with 7 bases aligning to TRBD1. Trimming removed 5 bases from V and 1 base from J; junction bases left unmatched: 3. Per the germline V gene, CDR1 is SGHTA and CDR2 is FQGTGA. The CDR3 consists of 14 residues. CDR3 region: CASSVTGGTDTQYF. The CDR3 nucleotides are TGTGCCAGCAGCGTCACAGGGGGCACAGATACGCAGTATTTT.

This clonotype was counted ten times or more. The V and J genes are TRBV9 and TRBJ2-3; TRBD2 agrees at 8 bases. The length of the CDR3 is 16 residues. Germline trimming cut 1 base from V and 3 bases from J; bases unmatched to any gene: 7. The germline V gene has CDR1 SGDLS and CDR2 YYNGEE. The CDR3 region is CASSVTGTSRTDTQYF. The CDR3 nucleotides read TGTGCCAGCAGCGTAACCGGGACTAGTCGGACAGATACGCAGTATTTT.

This clonotype came up many times. V gene TRBV18 combines with J gene TRBJ2-3; D gene uncertain. Per the germline V gene, CDR1 is KGHSH and CDR2 is LQKENI. The CDR3 totals 12 residues. The V end was cut by 3 bases, the J end by 4 bases, with 5 bases between. The chain's CDR3 is CASSPTPDTQYF. For the CDR3, the DNA is TGTGCCAGCTCACCCACACCAGATACGCAGTATTTT. The full variable domain, in which reference TRBV18 and TRBJ2-3 provide the parts outside the CDR3, is NAGVMQNPRHLVRRRGQEARLRCSPMKGHSHVYWYRQLPEEGLKFMVYLQKENIIDESGMPKERFSAEFPKEGPSILRIQQVVRGDSAAYFCASSPTPDTQYFGPGTRLTVL.

This clonotype was counted between two and nine times. The rearrangement uses TRBV19 and TRBJ2-7, with D perhaps TRBD2 (5 bases). CDR3 length: 14 residues. V was trimmed by 6 bases and J by 0 bases, leaving 12 bases between them. CDR1 LNHDA and CDR2 SQIVND come from the germline V gene (reference sequence). The CDR3 is CASRASGSSYEQYF. DNA for the CDR3: TGTGCCAGTAGGGCCAGCGGAAGCTCCTACGAGCAGTACTTC.

The genes are TRBV27 and TRBJ2-3; tentatively, D is TRBD1 or TRBD2 (5 bases each). Per the germline V gene, CDR1 is MNHEY and CDR2 is SMNVEV (reference sequence). The CDR3 runs 16 residues. Trimming stripped 5 bases from V and 2 bases from J, with 17 bases between. The CDR3 sequence is CASSLRDPPYTDTQYF. Here the CDR3 DNA reads TGTGCCAGCAGTCTCCGGGACCCACCCTACACAGATACGCAGTATTTT.

This rearrangement joins TRBV28 to TRBJ1-2, with D uncertain. The CDR3 contains 13 residues. With 6 bases removed from V and 3 bases from J, the gap between germline ends came to 11 bases. Germline V gene data show CDR1 as MDHEN and CDR2 as SYDVKM. The CDR3 is CASRLQRYYGYTF. Here the CDR3 DNA reads TGTGCCAGCAGACTACAGCGCTACTATGGCTACACCTTC.

The chain uses TRBV24-1 and TRBJ1-1; no definite D call. Trimming left V 7 bases short and J 5 bases short, with 19 bases between. Germline values: CDR1 KGHDR, CDR2 SFDVKD. The length of the CDR3 is 15 residues. CDR3 sequence reads: CATRTTTKFGTEAFF. CDR3 nucleotide sequence: TGTGCCACCAGGACCACGACAAAGTTCGGGACTGAAGCTTTCTTT.

This clonotype was found a few times. The chain links TRBV11-3 to TRBJ2-5; D unclear. CDR1 is SGHNT, CDR2 YENEEA, per germline. This CDR3 region has 12 residues. Trimming took 0 bases from V and 6 from J, leaving 5 bases between them. CDR3 nucleotide sequence: TGTGCCAGCAGCTTAGATCAGAAGACCCAGTACTTC. Translation gives CASSLDQKTQYF.

The rearrangement joins TRBV4-1 to TRBJ2-7; tentative D call: TRBD1 (6 bases). Germline CDR1 MGHRA, CDR2 YSYEKL. The CDR3 runs 13 residues. The V end lost 6 bases, the J end lost 7 bases, and 16 bases lay between the germline ends. CDR3 coding DNA: TGCGCCAGCAGTTACGAAGGACAGCGGGAGCAGTACTTC. This gives the protein CASSYEGQREQYF.

This clonotype was seen at least ten times. The rearrangement joins TRBV7-2 to TRBJ1-1; 8 bases agree with TRBD1. The germline V gene encodes CDR1 SGHTA and CDR2 FQGNSA. V was clipped by 3 bases and J by 1 base; unmatched bases: 1. This CDR3 has 14 amino acids. The DNA for the CDR3 is TGTGCCAGCAGCTTTCAGGGGGCGAACACTGAAGCTTTCTTT. Its translation: CASSFQGANTEAFF.

J is TRBJ1-2 and V is TRBV12-3 or TRBV12-4; 7 bases fit TRBD1. V shed 5 bases and J 4 bases; nucleotides not matched to a gene: 10. CDR3 length equals 15 residues. The DNA of the CDR3 is TGTGCCAGCAGTACTCAGACAGGGACCTTCTATGGCTACACCTTC. It is translated as CASSTQTGTFYGYTF.

This clonotype was detected ten times or more. J is TRBJ1-1 and V is TRBV4-1, with TRBD1 matching over 10 bases. V lost 3 bases to trimming and J lost 3 bases; unmatched junction nucleotides: 13. Germline V gene data show CDR1 as MGHRA and CDR2 as YSYEKL. The CDR3 loop spans 18 amino acids. The CDR3 nucleotides are TGCGCCAGCAGCCAGCTGGGGACAGGGGAATACAGGGACACTGAAGCTTTCTTT. The encoded protein is CASSQLGTGEYRDTEAFF.

This clonotype was counted between two and nine times. This rearrangement joins TRBV29-1 to TRBJ2-7, with D possibly TRBD1 on 5 matching bases. There are 12 residues in the CDR3. Looked up from germline, CDR1 is SQVTM and CDR2 is ANQGSEA. Trimming took off 3 bases at V and 3 bases at J, with 9 bases between the two ends. In DNA form, the CDR3 reads TGCAGCGTTGAGGGGCAGAACTACGAGCAGTACTTC. This gives the protein CSVEGQNYEQYF.

This clonotype was detected a few times. CDR3 nucleotide sequence: TGTGCCAGCAGCCCCCCACGGACGGCAGAACGGTACAATGAGCAGTTCTTC. It specifies CASSPPRTAERYNEQFF. The gene calls are TRBV7-9 and TRBJ2-1; D gene uncertain. Trimming stripped 5 bases from V and 4 bases from J, with 21 bases between. Germline V gene sequence: CDR1 SEHNR, CDR2 FQNEAQ (reference sequence). This CDR3 contains 17 residues.

This clonotype was counted a few times. The rearrangement uses TRBV18 and TRBJ1-4; D is undetermined. The V end lost 6 bases, the J end lost 13 bases, and 15 bases lay between the germline ends. The CDR3 covers 12 residues. Germline V lookup: CDR1 KGHSH, CDR2 LQKENI. CDR3 bases: TGTGCCAGCTCCTTCGGGAGGGAATCACTGTTTTTT. Amino acids: CASSFGRESLFF.

This clonotype was seen more than once but under ten times. The chain carries TRBV20-1 and TRBJ2-1; the D gene is possibly TRBD1 (6 bases). Germline assignment: CDR1 DFQATT and CDR2 SNEGSKA (reference sequence). Trimming removed 8 bases at V and 9 bases at J, with 20 bases between. CDR3 length: 13 amino acids. CDR3 in amino acids: CSPWDTGKGEQFF. CDR3 nucleotides: TGCAGTCCTTGGGACACGGGAAAGGGTGAGCAGTTCTTC.

At least ten counts were recorded for this clonotype. The chain links TRBV20-1 to TRBJ2-5; 10 bases are shared with TRBD2. This CDR3 region has 16 residues. V was pared by 6 bases and J by 0 bases, with 10 bases of the junction left unmatched. The V gene's germline CDR1 is DFQATT and CDR2 SNEGSKA (reference sequence). CDR3 DNA sequence: TGCAGTGCCTTAGGTGCACTAGCGGGGAACCAAGAGACCCAGTACTTC. Encoded protein: CSALGALAGNQETQYF.

The table lists this clonotype with a few counts. The chain couples TRBV11-2 to TRBJ2-7; 9 nucleotides match TRBD1. This CDR3 contains 17 residues. V was pared by 0 bases and J by 0 bases, with 6 bases of the junction left unmatched. Germline V lookup: CDR1 SGHAT, CDR2 FQNNGV. CDR3 sequence reads: CASSLEGTGLSSYEQYF. DNA for the CDR3: TGTGCCAGCAGCTTAGAGGGGACAGGGCTTTCCTCCTACGAGCAGTACTTC.

This clonotype was detected only a few times. This rearrangement joins TRBV28 to TRBJ2-5; D is uncertain. V was shortened by 2 bases and J by 5 bases, with 9 bases between the two germline ends. The germline gives CDR1 MDHEN, CDR2 SYDVKM. The CDR3 sequence is 13 residues long. The CDR3, as DNA: TGTGCCAGCAGTTTACCCCCCCAGGAGACCCAGTACTTC. Translation gives CASSLPPQETQYF.

This clonotype was picked up a small number of times. The chain recombines TRBV9 with TRBJ2-3; 8 positions agree with TRBD1. Losses at the gene ends were 0 bases for V and 0 bases for J; bases not matched to a gene: 9. This CDR3 region has 18 residues. The germline V gene has CDR1 SGDLS and CDR2 YYNGEE. The CDR3 sequence: CASSVAQTGVGSTDTQYF. The CDR3 region has the DNA TGTGCCAGCAGCGTAGCACAGACAGGGGTGGGTAGCACAGATACGCAGTATTTT. Complete variable domain (other parts from reference TRBV9 and TRBJ2-3): DSGVTQTPKHLITATGQRVTLRCSPRSGDLSVYWYQQSLDQGLQFLIQYYNGEERAKGNILERFSAQQFPDLHSELNLSSLELGDSALYFCASSVAQTGVGSTDTQYFGPGTRLTVL.

The chain employs TRBV6-1 and TRBJ2-1; D remains unclear. Looked up from germline, CDR1 is MNHNS and CDR2 is SASEGT. With 8 bases removed from V and 3 bases from J, the gap between germline ends came to 14 bases. This CDR3 region has 14 residues. DNA of the CDR3: TGTGCCAGCCCGAGCAGGATCCTCTACAATGAGCAGTTCTTC. Encoded protein: CASPSRILYNEQFF.

This chain links TRBV7-9 with TRBJ1-2, with D uncertain. CDR1 is SEHNR and CDR2 is FQNEAQ in the germline V gene (reference sequence). The CDR3 length is 10 residues. Trimming removed 4 bases from V and 10 bases from J, with 7 bases in between. CDR3 protein: CASSSSDYTF. CDR3 sequence (DNA): TGTGCCAGCAGCTCTTCTGACTACACCTTC.

The chain carries TRBV7-2 and TRBJ1-1, with D possibly matching TRBD1 (6 bases). Between the trimmed V and J ends, which lost 4 bases and 0 bases, there was a span of 15 bases. This CDR3 comprises 16 residues. Germline V gene data show CDR1 as SGHTA and CDR2 as FQGNSA. The CDR3 bases are TGTGCCAGCAGCTCCCAGGGTACAGGGATGAACACTGAAGCTTTCTTT. Translated: CASSSQGTGMNTEAFF. Variable domain in full (rest from reference TRBV7-2 and TRBJ1-1): GAGVSQSPSNKVTEKGKDVELRCDPISGHTALYWYRQSLGQGLEFLIYFQGNSAPDKSGLPSDRFSAERTGGSVSTLTIQRTQQEDSAVYLCASSSQGTGMNTEAFFGQGTRLTVV.

This clonotype was seen at least ten times. The J gene is TRBJ2-3, the V gene TRBV7-2; a possible D gene is TRBD2 (6 bases). Trimming shortened V by 3 bases and J by 0 bases, and 10 bases separated the two germline ends. CDR3 length: 15 residues. Germline V gene sequence: CDR1 SGHTA, CDR2 FQGNSA. DNA for the CDR3: TGTGCCAGCAGCTTCGGCGGGGCTAGCACAGATACGCAGTATTTT. Translated: CASSFGGASTDTQYF.